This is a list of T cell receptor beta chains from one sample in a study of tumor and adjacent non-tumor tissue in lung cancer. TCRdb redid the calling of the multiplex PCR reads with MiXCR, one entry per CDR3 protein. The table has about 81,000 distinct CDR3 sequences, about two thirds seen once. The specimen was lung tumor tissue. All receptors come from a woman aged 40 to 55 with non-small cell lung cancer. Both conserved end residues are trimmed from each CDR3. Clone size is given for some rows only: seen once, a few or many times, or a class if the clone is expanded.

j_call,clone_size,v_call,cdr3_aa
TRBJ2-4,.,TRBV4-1,TSSSPSGRATPIQY
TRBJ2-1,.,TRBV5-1,ASSPVGLNNEQF
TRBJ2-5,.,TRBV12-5,ASGLVVRDSGKTQY
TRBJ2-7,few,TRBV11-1,VSSLETGTYVQY
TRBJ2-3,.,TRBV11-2,ASRRPIAGGTNTQY
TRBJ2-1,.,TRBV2,AGRGGDEQV
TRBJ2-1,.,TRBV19,ASVLAGYNEQF
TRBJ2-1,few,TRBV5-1,ASSLEGQGADEQF
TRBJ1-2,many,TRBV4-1,AGSQGDGPNYGYT
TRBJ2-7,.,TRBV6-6,ASSRESPYEQY
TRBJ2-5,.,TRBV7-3,ASSQGAGETQY
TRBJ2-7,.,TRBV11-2,TSSLHPQRSYEQY
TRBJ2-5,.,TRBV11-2,ASSLATELGETQY
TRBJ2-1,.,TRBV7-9,ASSPSLAGGSYNEQF
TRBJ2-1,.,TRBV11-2,ASSSCRLALGNEQF
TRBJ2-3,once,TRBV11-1,ASSSIVGGNGDTQY
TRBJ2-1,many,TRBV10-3,AISELRTSYNEQF
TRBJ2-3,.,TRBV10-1,TSSHFSADTQY
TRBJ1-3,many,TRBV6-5,ASSYRGHGNTIY
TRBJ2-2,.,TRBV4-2,ASSYPGLVGGNTGELF
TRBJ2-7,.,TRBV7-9,ASSLGPLRPEQY
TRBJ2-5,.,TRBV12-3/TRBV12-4,VSTVGVAETQY
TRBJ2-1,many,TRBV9,ASSGSGTGNEQF
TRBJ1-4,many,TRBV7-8,ASSLDREKLF
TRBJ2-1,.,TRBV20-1,NAPGLARYNEQF
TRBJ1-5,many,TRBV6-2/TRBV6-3,ASSSTEEPQH
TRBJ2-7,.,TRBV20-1,TARGLGDTLYEQY
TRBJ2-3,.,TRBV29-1,SSQTPSSTDIQY
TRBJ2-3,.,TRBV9,ASSRRGTDTQY
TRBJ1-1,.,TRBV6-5,ASSYQVHQNAEAF
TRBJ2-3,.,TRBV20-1,SDSSGFTDMQY
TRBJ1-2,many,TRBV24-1,ATSDRQEYGYT
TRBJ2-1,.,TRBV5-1,ASSGGPHEQF
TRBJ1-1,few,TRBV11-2,VSSNSGFEAF
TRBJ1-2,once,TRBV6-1,AGRTQGMDYGYT
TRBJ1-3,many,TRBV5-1,ASSLEGGAGNTIY
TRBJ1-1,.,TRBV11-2,ASRLGGNIEAF
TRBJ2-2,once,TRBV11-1,ATNSRAIGTGELF
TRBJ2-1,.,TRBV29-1,SVEPTPHQGGRNEQF
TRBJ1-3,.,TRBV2,AAGPSGGNTIY
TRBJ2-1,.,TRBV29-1,SVAGPGGPYRNEQF
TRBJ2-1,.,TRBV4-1,VSSQGNGSASEQF
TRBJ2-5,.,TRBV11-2,ASSFSLGQDMTQY
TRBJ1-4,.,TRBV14,ASSSTSTVKNEKLL
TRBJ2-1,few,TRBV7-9,ASSLVGREGFWIEQF
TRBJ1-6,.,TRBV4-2,ASSPSQTGRNSPLD
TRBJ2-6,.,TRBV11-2,ASSPNLEDSGANVLT
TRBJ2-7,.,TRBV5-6,ASSIWGFSNEQY
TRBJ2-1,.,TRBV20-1,SVPGLAGGPGQF
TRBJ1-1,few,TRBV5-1,ASSSDTANTEAF
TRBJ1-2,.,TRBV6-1,ATMGERRYT
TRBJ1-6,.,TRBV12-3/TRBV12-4,VSSRDWDSSLH
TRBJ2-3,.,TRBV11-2,ASDRTGTDSMQY
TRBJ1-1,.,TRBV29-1,RVHNPGRGEAF
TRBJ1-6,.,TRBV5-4,AGRTGGAGSPLH
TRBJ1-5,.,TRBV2,TSSEDTNQPQH
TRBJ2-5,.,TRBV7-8,VSSLGIASYQETQY
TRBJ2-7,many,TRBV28,ASRPQGLYEQY
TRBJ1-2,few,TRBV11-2,TSSLPQGAYGYA
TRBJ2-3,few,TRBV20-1,SAHKTLAGGQGGTDTRY